This record covers a single TCR beta chain. The data are from a study of blood T cell repertoires in COVID-19. Study at large: Italy, Spain and the United States were the sources of the convalescent and acute COVID-19 samples. PBMCs, B-cell-depleted T cells, or T cells were the source of the cDNA or gDNA that made up the material.

Looked up from germline, CDR1 is MGHRA and CDR2 is YSYEKL. The CDR3 has 19 residues. Trimming removed 6 bases from V and 2 bases from J; junction bases left unmatched: 14. The assay was immunoSEQ multiplex PCR, and TCRdb's table has in-frame clones only and misses some. The sample includes roughly 330,000 clones, about 91% seen only once; the top ten take approximately 9.4%. Patients from Seattle were sampled longitudinally, starting during active infection. The sequencing input was peripheral blood. The sequence was collected from a man aged 30-40 years with COVID-19, enrolled during active disease. The chain has TRBV4-1 and TRBJ2-5, with TRBD2 matching over 14 bases. The CDR3 is CASSQMPGLAGEWQETQYF. The CDR3 region has the DNA TGCGCCAGCAGTCAGATGCCGGGACTAGCGGGAGAGTGGCAAGAGACCCAGTACTTC.